This TCR beta chain was identified in a study of shared clonotypes between healthy human individuals (dated by TCRdb to about 2020). Regarding the study in general: Three men and a couple of women, aged 18 to 49 years, made up the cohort. For each donor, CD4 naive and CD4 memory were each given three plates, CD8 naive was given two plates, and CD8 memory was given one plate. To estimate repertoire size and how much clonotype sharing occurs between individuals, the study deeply sequenced the blood TCR repertoires of roughly 5 healthy adults. To increase sequencing depth and limit assay-specific biases, TCR repertoire library preparation and sequencing were carried out by different laboratories using diverse techniques. Per donor, leukapheresis produced somewhere between about 0.85 and 10 billion PBMCs. The study at large found these results: Because the study included a small number of donors, the genetic and exposure-history diversity represented was limited. Higher generation probabilities were observed for clonotypes shared by all four sorted-subset donors than for non-shared clonotypes. Based on pairwise subsampling, the degree of clonotype sharing among donors was expected to be affected by sequencing depth. Estimated clonotype richness was generally larger for naive than for memory subsets. Across a handful of donors, around 5% of naive CD4, 3% to 3.5% of naive CD8, 2% to 2.5% of memory CD4, and under 0.45% of memory CD8 clonotypes were shared. Rarefaction of sorted-subset datasets indicated incomplete sequencing despite the large sequencing depth. Sampling was restricted to blood, and TCR repertoires in tissues likely differ from the TCR repertoires found in blood.

V ends up 3 bases short and J 2 bases short, with an unmatched junction base count of 7. Taken from cysteine to phenylalanine, the CDR3 has 17 residues. Just CDR3 DNA is preserved here, 51 bases in frame from base 1. CDR1 MNHEY and CDR2 SMNVEV are derived from the germline V gene (reference sequence). As for this clone: Its antigen remains undetermined. No base-level quality is on record; no much larger clone is a single base apart.

TCR CDR3 regions were amplified from genomic DNA by multiplex PCR using the deep immunoSEQ assay. Genomic DNA extracted from each cell subset was distributed evenly over all wells of several immunoSEQ 96-well plates, and each plate served as one replicate. Each replicate PCR for sorted subsets received approximately 200 ng genomic DNA, equal to roughly 33,000 T cell genomes. The purified libraries were quantified using a Qubit 3.0 fluorometer, sized with a Bioanalyzer 2100, and then quantified again using the KAPA Library Quantification kit. A separate single-read 150-cycle Illumina NextSeq 550 flow cell was used to sequence each immunoSEQ 96-well plate. Concerning the study's data processing: Because the immunoSEQ output held only junctional sequences and lacked quality scores, the filtering could not match the filtering applied to full-length reads. To assign V/J genes and CDR3, sequences were annotated against IMGT germline references using PyIR, a Python wrapper for IgBLAST v1.9. Reads were filtered out if the reads had weak V/J assignments (E-value above 1e-6), no CDR3, stop codons, out-of-frame junctions, or ambiguous translated residues. V3J clonotypes were defined as sequences sharing an identical inferred V gene, J gene, and CDR3 amino acid sequence. Percentage overlap between repertoires was calculated by dividing the number of shared unique clonotypes by the size of the smaller repertoire. RTK rarefaction, the Chao1 estimator, and Recon v2.1 estimates of unobserved clonotypes were used to assess repertoire richness. Generation probabilities for all TCRbeta clonotypes obtained by the gDNA method from a few donors were computed using OLGA. Not all clones reach the TCRdb copy of this immuneACCESS table, which keeps in-frame sequences only. Checked studies attribute under half of the gap to unresolved V genes and leave the rest unexplained. The DNA gave D and trimming, while V, J and clone size come from that table. For this sample the table gives millions of clones, of which around 93% were detected only once. The ten largest clones add up to more than 1.5% of the sample.

CD8 naive samples were CD45RO-negative cells positively selected for CCR7, giving a CD45RA+CCR7+ population that excluded TemRA cells. The donors were healthy, HIV-negative adults with no recently reported acute infections or vaccinations. Only Caucasian adults living in Nashville, Tennessee, USA were represented among the donors. Blood was collected by leukapheresis, and PBMCs were isolated by Ficoll-Histopaque density gradient centrifugation and then cryopreserved in liquid nitrogen vapor phase. Analytical flow cytometry was used to check the purity and quantity of each magnetically sorted T cell population. Genomic DNA was isolated from every sorted fraction and measured by UV absorbance on a Nanodrop 2000c.

Recombination joined TRBV27 with TRBJ2-3; 11 bases in the junction line up with TRBD2. The origin of this receptor is a man between 18 and 29 years old in good health. Some clones in this sample may be carry-over from other donors' samples. The sample comprised naive CD8+ T cells from PBMCs. According to the study, the label for this sample's cell subset or site signals: CD45RA+CCR7+. CDR3 protein: CASSLRTLAGATDTQYF. In nucleotides, the sequence is TGTGCCAGCAGTTTGCGCACACTAGCGGGGGCCACAGATACGCAGTATTTT.